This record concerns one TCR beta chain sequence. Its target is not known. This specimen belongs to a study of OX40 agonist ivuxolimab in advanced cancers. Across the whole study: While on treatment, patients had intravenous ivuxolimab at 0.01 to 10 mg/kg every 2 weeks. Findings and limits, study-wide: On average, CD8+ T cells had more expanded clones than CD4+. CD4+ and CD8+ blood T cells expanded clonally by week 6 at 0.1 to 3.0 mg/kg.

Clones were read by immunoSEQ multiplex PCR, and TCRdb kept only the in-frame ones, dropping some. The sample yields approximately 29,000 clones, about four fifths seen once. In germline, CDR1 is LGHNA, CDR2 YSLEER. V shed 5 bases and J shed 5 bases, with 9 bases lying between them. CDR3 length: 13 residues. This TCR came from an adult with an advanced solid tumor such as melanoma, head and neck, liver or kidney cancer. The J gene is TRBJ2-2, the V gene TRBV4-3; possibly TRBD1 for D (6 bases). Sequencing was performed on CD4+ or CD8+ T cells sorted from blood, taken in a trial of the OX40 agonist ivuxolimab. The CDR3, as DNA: TGCGCCAGCAGCTTCAGGGGAACCGGGGAGCTGTTTTTT. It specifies CASSFRGTGELFF.